This TCR beta chain comes out of a study of T cells expressing NK-cell markers (dated by TCRdb to the early 2020s). Describing the broader study: Three sorted T-cell subsets (CD3+CD56+NKG2C+, CD3+CD56+NKG2C- and CD3+CD56-NKG2C+) from fewer than 10 donors had their TCR beta-chain repertoires profiled. Libraries were sequenced as 2 x 150 bp reads on Illumina HiSeq 2000/2500, MiSeq or NextSeq. Most of the eight sequenced donors were HCMV-seropositive and one was HCMV-seronegative. Randomly selected healthy volunteers, three men and five women, were used as the eight sequenced donors. Overall study outcomes, separate from this receptor: Whether the expanded NKG2C-expressing T cell clones were specific for HCMV antigens remained unclear. Those dominant clonotypes were again the most abundant among CD3+CD56-NKG2C+ cells in four donors, at about 28.3-60.1%. In several donors, the dominant CD3+CD56+NKG2C+ clonotypes were among the top 10 CD8+ clonotypes and accounted for about 1.0-7.5% of CD8+ T cells.

To determine HCMV serostatus, a commercial ELISA kit was used to detect HCMV-specific IgG in serum. Ficoll density gradient centrifugation was used to isolate peripheral blood mononuclear cells from blood. The CDR3 measures 15 amino acids from cysteine to phenylalanine. The DNA is not on file. With respect to this clonotype: The specificity of this receptor is unknown.

The sequencer listed for this sample is Illumina HiSeq 2000. TCR beta cDNA libraries were prepared using 5'RACE template switching, which introduced a universal primer site and unique molecular identifiers. cDNA synthesis was primed from the TCR beta constant segment, followed by two successive PCR amplification steps. On the study's bioinformatics: MIGEC was used to demultiplex reads and group the reads by UMI, and MiTCR was used to assemble and quantify clonotypes. To exclude erroneous sequences, any TCR cDNA sequence not supported by at least two reads was discarded. The tcR package was used for downstream repertoire analysis, and clonotypes were matched between fractions using CDR3 nucleotide sequence together with V segment. VDJmatch was used to annotate antigen specificity against VDJdb, with one amino acid substitution allowed in CDR3. Following reprocessing of the reads by TCRdb, the data hold one row per CDR3 protein sequence and no DNA is available. Here the V and J calls rest on TCRdb's processing, not on the authors' analysis. The sample's table covers 200,000 to 300,000 distinct CDR3 sequences. 0.39% of the sample lies in the top ten.

Sequencing was carried out using blood T cells: a sorted CD56 or NKG2C T cell subset, CD4+ or CD8+ T cells, or bulk PBMC T cells (not recorded which). The source of this sequence is a man aged 18 to 35 in good health. Donor details come from another sample of the same person, matched by shared clones. The chain links TRBV12-3 or TRBV12-4 with TRBJ2-7; the D call from TCRdb, TRBD1, cannot be confirmed without DNA. This receptor carries the CDR3 CASSFWGQGTYEQYF.